Listed below are T cell receptor beta chains from one sample, sequenced in a study of shared clonotypes between healthy human individuals. Clones were read by immunoSEQ multiplex PCR, and TCRdb kept only the in-frame ones, dropping some. This table holds approximately 2.1 million clones, 85% to 95% found once. The sequencing input was naive CD4+ T cells from PBMCs. These TCRs come from a man aged 18 to 29 in good health. Some clones in this sample may be carry-over from other donors' samples. The CDR3 runs from the conserved cysteine through the conserved F or W. A D gene is named only where the DNA matches it firmly. A clone size is listed for some rows: how often the clone was seen (once, few, many), or a class if it is expanded.

clone size,D gene,J gene,V gene,CDR3 DNA,CDR3 protein
NA,NA,TRBJ2-3,TRBV19,TGTGCCAGTAGTCAGCCCCCTGGGGGGCAGTATTTT,CASSQPPGGQYF
NA,NA,TRBJ1-2,TRBV21-1,TGTGCCAGCAGCAAAGGTGAATGGACAGAATGGTGCAGCTACACCTTC,CASSKGEWTEWCSYTF
NA,NA,TRBJ2-3,TRBV9,TGTGCCAGCAGCGCCGAGGGGGGGAGGACAGATACGCAGTATTTT,CASSAEGGRTDTQYF
few,TRBD1,TRBJ2-2,TRBV7-3,TGTGCCAGCAGACAGGGACAGCACACCGGGGAGCTGTTTTTT,CASRQGQHTGELFF
NA,TRBD1,TRBJ2-5,TRBV5-1,TGCGCCAGCAGGGTAGGGACAGCAGAGTACCAAGAGACCCAGTACTTC,CASRVGTAEYQETQYF
NA,TRBD2,TRBJ2-2,TRBV18,TGTGCCAGCTCACCACTCCGATTAGCGGGAAACACCGGGGAGCTGTTTTTT,CASSPLRLAGNTGELFF
NA,NA,TRBJ1-1,TRBV7-9,TGTGCCAGCAGCTTAGACCTCAGGGGCGCTGAAGCTTTCTTT,CASSLDLRGAEAFF
NA,TRBD2,TRBJ2-5,TRBV9,TGTGCCAGCAGCGTTAGCCCAGGGACTAGCGCCCAAGAGACCCAGTACTTC,CASSVSPGTSAQETQYF
NA,TRBD1,TRBJ2-7,TRBV10-2,TGCGCCAGCAGGGACCCGGGACAGAACTACGAGCAGTACTTC,CASRDPGQNYEQYF
NA,NA,TRBJ1-3,TRBV19,TGTGCCAGTAGTACCCGAACAGGGACCACTGGAAACACCATATATTTT,CASSTRTGTTGNTIYF
once,NA,TRBJ1-5,TRBV7-2,TGTGCCAGCAGCCCTGACTGGTCGGGTCAGCCCCAGCATTTT,CASSPDWSGQPQHF
NA,TRBD2,TRBJ2-3,TRBV9,TGTGCCAGCAGCGTAGTAGAGCGGGAGACAGATACGCAGTATTTT,CASSVVERETDTQYF
NA,NA,TRBJ2-3,TRBV15,TGTGCCACCAGCAGAGATCCGTTAGTAGAAGGTTATGAAGATACGCAGTATTTT,CATSRDPLVEGYEDTQYF
once,TRBD1,TRBJ1-3,TRBV7-2,TGTGCCAGCAGCCCCGCAGTTAGGACAGGTCTGTCAAACACCATATATTTT,CASSPAVRTGLSNTIYF
NA,NA,TRBJ1-2,TRBV28,TGTGCCAGCAGTATCAGGGTTCTCTATGGCTACACCTTC,CASSIRVLYGYTF
NA,TRBD1,TRBJ2-7,TRBV7-9,TGTGCCAGCAGCCATATAAATCTCCTACAGGGGCTGGTATACGAGCAGTACTTC,CASSHINLLQGLVYEQYF
NA,NA,TRBJ2-3,TRBV5-1,TGCGCCAGCAGCTTGGCAGGGGTCCCAGATACGCAGTATTTT,CASSLAGVPDTQYF
NA,TRBD1,TRBJ2-1,TRBV7-9,TGTGCCAGCAGCCAAGACAGGGGTTCCTACAATGAGCAGTTCTTC,CASSQDRGSYNEQFF
NA,NA,TRBJ2-7,TRBV5-1,TGCGCCAGCAGCTTGGCCGGGCTCTACGAGCAGTACTTC,CASSLAGLYEQYF
NA,TRBD1,TRBJ2-3,TRBV7-2,TGTGCCAGCAGCGACAGGGGCCGCACAGATACGCAGTATTTT,CASSDRGRTDTQYF
NA,TRBD1,TRBJ1-5,TRBV6-1,TGTGCCAGCAGTGATAACCGGGACAGGGGGAGTAATCAGCCCCAGCATTTT,CASSDNRDRGSNQPQHF
NA,NA,TRBJ1-2,TRBV18,TGTGCCAGCTCACCCGCAGAAGGGCCTGGCTACACCTTC,CASSPAEGPGYTF
NA,NA,TRBJ1-1,TRBV6-5,TGTGCCAGCCTCGCCCAGGGGAACACTGAAGCTTTCTTT,CASLAQGNTEAFF
NA,NA,TRBJ2-7,TRBV28,TGTGCCAGCAAGGAACAGCACTACGAGCAGTACTTC,CASKEQHYEQYF
NA,TRBD1,TRBJ1-3,TRBV28,TGTGCCAGCAGTCCACAGGGGCGAGGAAACACCATATATTTT,CASSPQGRGNTIYF
NA,TRBD1,TRBJ1-3,TRBV11-2,TGTGCCAGCAGCTTTTCAGGGGGACGTGGAAACACCATATATTTT,CASSFSGGRGNTIYF
once,NA,TRBJ1-1,TRBV5-5,TGTGCCAGCAGCTTGGTTGGGGGGCTTCTGACTGAAGCTTTCTTT,CASSLVGGLLTEAFF
few,NA,TRBJ1-1,TRBV29-1,TGCAGCGTTGGGATAGGCACTGAAGCTTTCTTT,CSVGIGTEAFF
NA,NA,TRBJ2-7,TRBV5-1,TGCGCCAGCAGCTTGGGAGGGACCTCTCCCTACGAGCAGTACTTC,CASSLGGTSPYEQYF
NA,NA,TRBJ1-2,TRBV27,TGTGCCAGCAGTCTTTCCACAGGTGTAGGCTACACCTTC,CASSLSTGVGYTF
NA,TRBD1,TRBJ2-7,TRBV2,TGTGCCAGCAGACAGGGGCCGACCCGTCTCCACGAGCAGTACTTC,CASRQGPTRLHEQYF
NA,NA,TRBJ2-3,TRBV5-4,TGTGCCAGCAGCTTCGGGGATACGCAGTATTTT,CASSFGDTQYF
NA,NA,TRBJ2-1,TRBV6-1,TGTGCCAGCAGGGGGACGGCCTACAATGAGCAGTTCTTC,CASRGTAYNEQFF
NA,TRBD1,TRBJ2-1,TRBV19,TGTGCCACTAGGGACAGGGCTGAGAATGAGCAGTTCTTC,CATRDRAENEQFF
NA,NA,TRBJ1-1,TRBV19,TGTGCCAGCTCGACAGTTCGGGACACTGAAGCTTTCTTT,CASSTVRDTEAFF
NA,TRBD1,TRBJ2-7,TRBV28,TGTGCCAGCAGTTTTGGGGGGACAGGCAGCTACGAGCAGTACTTC,CASSFGGTGSYEQYF
NA,NA,TRBJ2-5,TRBV16,TGTGCCAGCAGCCAATCGTTGGGGGAGACCCAGTACTTC,CASSQSLGETQYF
once,NA,TRBJ1-1,TRBV5-8,TGTGCCAGCAGCTTGGCGGTCAGAACTGAAGCTTTCTTT,CASSLAVRTEAFF
NA,NA,TRBJ1-2,TRBV19,TGTGCCAGTACCCCAACGGGGGATCGTGGCTACACCTTC,CASTPTGDRGYTF